The 2 T cell receptor beta chains below come from one sample, sequenced in a study of shared clonotypes between healthy human individuals. Sequenced by immunoSEQ multiplex PCR; TCRdb stores in-frame clones only, minus some. The repertoire consists of 1,400,000 or so clones, with approximately 98.5% occurring once and the leading ten covering 0.36%. Sequenced material: naive CD4+ T cells sorted from blood. Described subset: CD45RA+ positively selected. Receptors originate from a man between 25 and 39 years old in good health.

The chain is built from TRBV7-9 and TRBJ2-2; no definite D call. Germline V lookup: CDR1 SEHNR, CDR2 FQNEAQ (reference sequence). This CDR3 is 16 amino acids long. Trimming removed 0 bases at V and 4 bases at J, with 12 bases between. Written as DNA, the CDR3 is TGTGCCAGCAGCTTAGCGTCTACGATTTCCACCGGGGAGCTGTTTTTT. Its translation is CASSLASTISTGELFF.

This clone has just one count. The V and J genes are TRBV6-1 and TRBJ2-1, with 8 nucleotides matching TRBD2. Germline loops: CDR1 MNHNS, CDR2 SASEGT. V shed 1 base, J shed 0 bases, and the junction held 5 bases outside the gene matches. The CDR3 totals 17 residues. The CDR3 spells CASSEEPLAGSYNEQFF. CDR3 sequence (DNA): TGTGCCAGCAGTGAAGAGCCCCTAGCGGGCTCCTACAATGAGCAGTTCTTC.